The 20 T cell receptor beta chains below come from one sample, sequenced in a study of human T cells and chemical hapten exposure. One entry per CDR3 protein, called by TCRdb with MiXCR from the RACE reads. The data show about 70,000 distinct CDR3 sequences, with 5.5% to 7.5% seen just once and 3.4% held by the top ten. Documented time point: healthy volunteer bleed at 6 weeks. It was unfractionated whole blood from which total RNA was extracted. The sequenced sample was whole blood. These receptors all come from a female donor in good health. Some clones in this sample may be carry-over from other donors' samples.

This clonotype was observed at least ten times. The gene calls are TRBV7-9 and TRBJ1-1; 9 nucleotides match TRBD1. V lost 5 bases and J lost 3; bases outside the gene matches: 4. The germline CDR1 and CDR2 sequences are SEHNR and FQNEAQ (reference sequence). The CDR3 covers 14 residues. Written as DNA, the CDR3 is TGTGCCAGCAGCGGGGACAGGGTAGACACTGAAGCTTTCTTT. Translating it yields CASSGDRVDTEAFF. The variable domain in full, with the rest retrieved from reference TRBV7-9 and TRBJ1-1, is DTGVSQNPRHKITKRGQNVTFRCDPISEHNRLYWYRQTLGQGPEFLTYFQNEAQLEKSRLLSDRFSAERPKGSFSTLEIQRTEQGDSAMYLCASSGDRVDTEAFFGQGTRLTVV.

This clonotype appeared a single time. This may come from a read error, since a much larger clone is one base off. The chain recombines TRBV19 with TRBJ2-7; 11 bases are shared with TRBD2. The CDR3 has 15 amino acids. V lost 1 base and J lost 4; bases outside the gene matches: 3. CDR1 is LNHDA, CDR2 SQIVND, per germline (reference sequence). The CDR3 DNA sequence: TGTGCCAGTAGTATAGGACTAGCGGGAAGGTACGAGCAGTACTTC. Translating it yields CASSIGLAGRYEQYF.

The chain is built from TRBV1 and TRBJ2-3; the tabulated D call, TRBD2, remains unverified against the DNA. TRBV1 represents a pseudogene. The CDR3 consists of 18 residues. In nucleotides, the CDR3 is TGCACCAGCAGCCAAGAGATAATGGCGGCCCTCTACACAGATACGCAGTATTTT. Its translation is CTSSQEIMAALYTDTQYF.

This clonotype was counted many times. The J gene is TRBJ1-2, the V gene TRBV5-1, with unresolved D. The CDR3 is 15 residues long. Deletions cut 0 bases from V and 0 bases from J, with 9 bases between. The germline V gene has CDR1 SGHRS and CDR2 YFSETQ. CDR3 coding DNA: TGCGCCAGCAGCTTGGACTCGGCAGCTAACTATGGCTACACCTTC. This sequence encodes CASSLDSAANYGYTF.

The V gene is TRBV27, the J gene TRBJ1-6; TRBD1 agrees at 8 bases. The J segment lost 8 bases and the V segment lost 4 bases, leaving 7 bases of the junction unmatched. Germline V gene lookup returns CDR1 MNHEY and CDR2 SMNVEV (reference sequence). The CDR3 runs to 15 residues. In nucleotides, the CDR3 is TGTGCCAGCAGTTCGGGACAGGTTGGGCATTCACCCCTCCACTTT. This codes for CASSSGQVGHSPLHF.

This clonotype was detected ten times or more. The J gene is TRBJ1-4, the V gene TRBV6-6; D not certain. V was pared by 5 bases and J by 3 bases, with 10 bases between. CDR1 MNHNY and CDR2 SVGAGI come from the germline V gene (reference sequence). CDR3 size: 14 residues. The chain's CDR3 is CASSPSGPNEKLFF. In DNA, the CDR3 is TGTGCCAGCAGTCCCTCAGGTCCTAATGAAAAACTGTTTTTT.

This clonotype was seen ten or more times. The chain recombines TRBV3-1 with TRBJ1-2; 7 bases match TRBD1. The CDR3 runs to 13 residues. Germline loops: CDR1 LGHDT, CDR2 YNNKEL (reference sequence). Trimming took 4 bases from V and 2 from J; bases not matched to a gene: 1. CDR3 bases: TGTGCCAGCAGCCCGACAGGGAACTATGGCTACACCTTC. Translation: CASSPTGNYGYTF. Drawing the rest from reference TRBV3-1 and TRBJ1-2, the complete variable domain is DTAVSQTPKYLVTQMGNDKSIKCEQNLGHDTMYWYKQDSKKFLKIMFSYNNKELIINETVPNRFSPKSPDKAHLNLHINSLELGDSAVYFCASSPTGNYGYTFGSGTRLTVV.

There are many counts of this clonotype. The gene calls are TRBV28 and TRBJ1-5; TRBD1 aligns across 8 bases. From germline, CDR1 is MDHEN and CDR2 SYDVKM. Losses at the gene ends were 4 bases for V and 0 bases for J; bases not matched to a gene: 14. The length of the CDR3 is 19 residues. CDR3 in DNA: TGTGCCAGCAGTTCGTTCCGGACAGGGCGTAGATATAGCAATCAGCCCCAGCATTTT. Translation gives CASSSFRTGRRYSNQPQHF.

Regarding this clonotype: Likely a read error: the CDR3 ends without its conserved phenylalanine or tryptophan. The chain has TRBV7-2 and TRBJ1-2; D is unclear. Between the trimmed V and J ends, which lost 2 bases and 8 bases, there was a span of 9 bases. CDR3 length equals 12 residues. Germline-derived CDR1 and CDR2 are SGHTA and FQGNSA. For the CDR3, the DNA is TGTGCCAGCAGCTTAATAGGGAGAGGCTACACCTAC. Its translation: CASSLIGRGYTY.

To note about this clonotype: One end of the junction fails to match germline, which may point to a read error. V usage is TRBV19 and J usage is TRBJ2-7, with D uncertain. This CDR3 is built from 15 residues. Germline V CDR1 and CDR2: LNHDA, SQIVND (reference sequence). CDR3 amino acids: CASSISSDFTYEEYF. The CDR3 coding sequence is TGTGCCAGTAGTATATCGTCGGATTTTACCTACGAGGAGTACTTC.

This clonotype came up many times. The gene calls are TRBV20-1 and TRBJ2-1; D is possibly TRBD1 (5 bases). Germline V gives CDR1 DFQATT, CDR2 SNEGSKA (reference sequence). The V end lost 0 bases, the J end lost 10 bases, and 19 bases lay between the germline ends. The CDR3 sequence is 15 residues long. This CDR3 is CSARDPRTPNREQFF. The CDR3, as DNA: TGCAGTGCTAGAGACCCAAGGACACCCAATAGGGAGCAGTTCTTC.

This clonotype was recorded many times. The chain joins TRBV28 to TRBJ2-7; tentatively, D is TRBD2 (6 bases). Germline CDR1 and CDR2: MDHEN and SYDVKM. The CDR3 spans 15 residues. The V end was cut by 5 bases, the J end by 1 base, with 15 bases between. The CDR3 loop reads CASSPPEGGSYEQYF. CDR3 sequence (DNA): TGTGCCAGCAGTCCCCCAGAGGGAGGTTCCTACGAGCAGTACTTC.

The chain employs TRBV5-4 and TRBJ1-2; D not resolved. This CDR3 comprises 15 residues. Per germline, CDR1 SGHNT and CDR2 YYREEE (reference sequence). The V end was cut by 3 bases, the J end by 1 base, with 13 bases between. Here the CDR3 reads CASSSPYMVNYGYTF. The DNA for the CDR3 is TGTGCCAGCAGCTCTCCGTACATGGTTAACTATGGCTACACCTTC.

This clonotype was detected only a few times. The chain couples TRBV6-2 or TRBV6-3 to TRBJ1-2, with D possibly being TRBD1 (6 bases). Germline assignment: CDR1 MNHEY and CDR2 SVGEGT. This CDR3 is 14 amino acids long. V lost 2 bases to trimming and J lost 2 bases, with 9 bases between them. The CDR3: CASSYGTGNYGYTF. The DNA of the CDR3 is TGTGCCAGCAGTTACGGAACAGGGAACTATGGCTACACCTTC.

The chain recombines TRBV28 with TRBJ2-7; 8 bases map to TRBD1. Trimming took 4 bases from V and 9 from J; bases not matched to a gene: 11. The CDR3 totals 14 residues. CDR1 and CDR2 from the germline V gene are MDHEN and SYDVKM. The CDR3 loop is CASSSTGTGRPQYF. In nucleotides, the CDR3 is TGTGCCAGCAGTTCTACCGGGACAGGAAGACCGCAGTACTTC.

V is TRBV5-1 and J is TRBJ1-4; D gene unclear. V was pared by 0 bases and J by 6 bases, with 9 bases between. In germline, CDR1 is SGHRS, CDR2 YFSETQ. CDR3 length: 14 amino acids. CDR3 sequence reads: CASSLVVRDEKLFF. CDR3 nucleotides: TGCGCCAGCAGCTTGGTGGTACGGGATGAAAAACTGTTTTTT.

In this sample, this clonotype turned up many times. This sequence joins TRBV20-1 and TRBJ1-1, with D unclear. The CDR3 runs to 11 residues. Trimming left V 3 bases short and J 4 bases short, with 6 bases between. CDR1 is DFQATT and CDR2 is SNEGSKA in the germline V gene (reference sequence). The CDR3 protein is CSASLSTEAFF. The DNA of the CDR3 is TGCAGTGCTAGCCTGAGCACTGAAGCTTTCTTT.

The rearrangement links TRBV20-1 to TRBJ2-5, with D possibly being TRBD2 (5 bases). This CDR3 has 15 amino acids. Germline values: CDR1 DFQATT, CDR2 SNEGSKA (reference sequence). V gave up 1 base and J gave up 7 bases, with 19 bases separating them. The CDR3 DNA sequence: TGCAGTGCTAGAGGTTTAGGACTGTCCCCCCCGACCCAGTACTTC. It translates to CSARGLGLSPPTQYF.

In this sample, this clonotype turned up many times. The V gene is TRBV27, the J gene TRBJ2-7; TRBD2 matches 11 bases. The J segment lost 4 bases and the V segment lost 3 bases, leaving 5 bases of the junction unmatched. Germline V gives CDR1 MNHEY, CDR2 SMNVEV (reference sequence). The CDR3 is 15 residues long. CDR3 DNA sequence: TGTGCCAGCAGTTTTGTGTCTAGCGGGAGGTACGAGCAGTACTTC. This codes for CASSFVSSGRYEQYF.

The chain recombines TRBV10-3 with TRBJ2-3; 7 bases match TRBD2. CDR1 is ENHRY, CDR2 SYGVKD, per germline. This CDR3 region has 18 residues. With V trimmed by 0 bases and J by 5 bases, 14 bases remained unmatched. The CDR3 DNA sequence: TGTGCCATCAGTGAGTCGTCGGCTAGCGGAGGGTTTAGAGATACGCAGTATTTT. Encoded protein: CAISESSASGGFRDTQYF.